This T cell receptor (beta chain) was retrieved from a study of vaccination and CD4 T cells after COVID-19. Study-wide context: Convalescents were six males and four females, two of them Hispanic. Collection of post-vaccine samples followed dose two by a median around 70 days, spanning a range of 14 to 241. General study findings and limits: The appearance of a median approximately 90% of reactive clones in convalescent patients occurred only post-vaccination.

The Oncomine TCR Beta short-read assay sequenced DNA from cultured CD4+ T cells. Once CD4+ T cells had been cultured, genomic DNA was extracted from them. TCRdb processed the PCR reads anew with MiXCR; each CDR3 protein has one entry. The sample shows tens of thousands of distinct CDR3 sequences, about 31% of them seen only once. Germline CDR1 and CDR2: SGHTA and FQGNSA. CDR3 length equals 14 residues. The ends lost 5 bases at V and 7 bases at J; junction bases unmatched: 8. Points on this clonotype: Its matching antigen is unknown.

Time point given: late sampling 161 to 241 days after vaccination in a few convalescent patients. Stated treatment: approximately 10-day PBMC culture with coronavirus spike peptide pools or control peptides (ViraFEST assay). The TCR was taken from a human donor who had recovered from COVID-19. V and J are TRBV7-2 and TRBJ2-5, with 9 bases fitting TRBD1. Sequences were derived from CD4+ T cells from blood, cultured in vitro, sampled about 7 months after SARS-CoV-2 vaccination. The CDR3 reads CASSHSQGAGTQYF. CDR3 DNA: TGTGCCAGCAGCCATTCACAGGGGGCCGGGACCCAGTACTTC.